The present entry profiles one T cell receptor (beta chain) with its context. Its specificity is not known. This sample stems from a study of OX40 agonist ivuxolimab in advanced cancers. Study-wide findings and caveats: Blood T cells, both CD4+ and CD8+, expanded clonally by week 6 at 0.1 to 3.0 mg/kg.

Generated by immunoSEQ multiplex PCR, the TCRdb table keeps only in-frame clones and is missing some. The sample comprises 40,000 to 65,000 clones, approximately 91% of which are singletons, and less than 2% rests with the top ten. From germline, CDR1 is GTSNPN and CDR2 SVGIG (reference sequence). Trimming shortened V by 5 bases and J by 6 bases, and 9 bases separated the two germline ends. The CDR3 is made up of 11 amino acids. The sequencing used CD4+ or CD8+ T cells sorted from blood, collected in a trial of the OX40 agonist ivuxolimab. The chain employs TRBV30 and TRBJ2-3, with a possible D match to TRBD2 (5 bases). This TCR was recovered from an adult with an advanced solid tumor such as melanoma, head and neck, liver or kidney cancer. The CDR3 coding sequence is TGTGCCTGGGGACCGGGGGATACGCAGTATTTT. It yields the protein CAWGPGDTQYF.